This paragraph reports one T cell receptor beta chain. What it binds is not known. The CDR3 is 15 amino acids. The germline V and J ends were trimmed by 3 bases and 3 bases, with 15 bases remaining between them. The germline V gene has CDR1 MNHEY and CDR2 SMNVEV (reference sequence). The sample comes from a study of OX40 agonist ivuxolimab in advanced cancers. Study-wide points: The study found that CD8+ T cells averaged more expanded clones than CD4+. Also present in some nonresponders was a low level of normalized T-cell clonal expansion.

People who had autoimmune disease history or systemic immunosuppression were excluded. Sequencing used immunoSEQ multiplex PCR; TCRdb keeps in-frame clones, though not all of them. The sample gives some 42,000 clones, about four fifths of which show up once; approximately 25% is in the top ten. The sequence derives from an adult with an advanced solid tumor such as melanoma, head and neck, liver or kidney cancer. The chain couples TRBV27 to TRBJ2-7; perhaps TRBD2 as D (5 bases). This specimen was CD4+ or CD8+ T cells sorted from blood, taken in a trial of the OX40 agonist ivuxolimab. This CDR3 reads CASSLGPGGFYEQYF. The DNA of the CDR3 is TGTGCCAGCAGTTTGGGCCCAGGAGGTTTCTACGAGCAGTACTTC.